Listed below are T cell receptor beta chains from one sample, sequenced in a study of blood T cells in healthy people across ages. A single record per CDR3 protein comes from TCRdb applying MiXCR to the 5' RACE reads. The sample has under 750,000 distinct CDR3 sequences, around half seen once. The sequencing sample was made of blood. The receptor source for this set is a man aged 80 or over in good health. Both conserved end residues are part of each CDR3. A D gene is named only where the DNA matches it firmly. Size is omitted from some rows. Given values are once, few, many or a class for expanded clones.

j_gene | abundance | d_gene | v_gene | CDR3aa | CDR3nt
TRBJ2-3 | few | - | TRBV7-9 | CASSKQGSPDTQYF | TGTGCCAGCAGCAAACAGGGTTCGCCAGATACGCAGTATTTT
TRBJ2-7 | few | - | TRBV7-2 | CASSSLLNEQYF | TGTGCCAGCAGCTCCCTATTAAACGAGCAGTACTTC
TRBJ2-5 | - | - | TRBV5-1 | CASSPLTETQETTQYF | TGCGCCAGCAGCCCGCTCACGGAGACACAAGAGACGACCCAGTACTTC
TRBJ2-1 | once | - | TRBV11-2 | CASSPPTGTAGFEQFF | TGTGCCAGCAGCCCCCCCACCGGGACTGCCGGTTTTGAGCAGTTCTTC
TRBJ2-1 | - | - | TRBV20-1 | CSHPGPKGSYNEQFF | TGCAGTCATCCTGGACCGAAGGGCTCCTACAATGAGCAGTTCTTC
TRBJ1-2 | few | - | TRBV7-9 | CASSFNSALGGYTF | TGTGCCAGCAGCTTCAATAGCGCCCTCGGTGGCTACACCTTC
TRBJ2-6 | few | - | TRBV7-9 | CASTFDTSGANVLTF | TGTGCCAGCACCTTTGACACATCTGGGGCCAACGTCCTGACTTTC
TRBJ2-3 | few | TRBD2 | TRBV7-9 | CASFQAGATSGYF | TGTGCCAGCTTCCAAGCGGGGGCCACATCGGGGTATTTT
TRBJ2-4 | - | TRBD2 | TRBV2 | CASSDWTSEPKNIQYF | TGTGCCAGCAGTGATTGGACTAGCGAGCCCAAAAACATTCAGTACTTC
TRBJ2-5 | few | TRBD2 | TRBV3-1 | CASSLGLAGKRETQYF | TGTGCCAGCAGCCTTGGACTAGCGGGAAAAAGGGAGACCCAGTACTTC
TRBJ2-7 | many | TRBD1 | TRBV6-5 | CASLKGAPSYEQYF | TGTGCCAGCCTCAAGGGGGCGCCTTCCTACGAGCAGTACTTC
TRBJ2-5 | - | TRBD1 | TRBV20-1 | CSANPGTGIQETQYF | TGCAGTGCCAATCCCGGGACAGGGATCCAAGAGACCCAGTACTTC
TRBJ2-3 | - | - | TRBV27 | CASSLVPQVDTQYF | TGTGCCAGCAGTTTAGTGCCTCAGGTAGATACGCAGTATTTT
TRBJ2-1 | - | - | TRBV20-1 | CGARDLGSQNEQFF | TGCGGTGCTAGAGATCTCGGCTCGCAAAATGAGCAGTTCTTC
TRBJ2-1 | many | - | TRBV10-2 | CASSEIPYNEQFF | TGCGCCAGCAGTGAGATCCCTTACAATGAGCAGTTCTTC
TRBJ2-1 | once | - | TRBV5-1 | CASSFEETYNEQFF | TGCGCCAGCAGCTTCGAGGAGACCTACAATGAGCAGTTCTTC
TRBJ2-1 | - | - | TRBV6-5 | CASSYKWGSNEQFF | TGTGCCAGCAGTTACAAGTGGGGATCCAATGAGCAGTTCTTC
TRBJ2-7 | - | - | TRBV7-9 | CASSFSGTQVWEQYF | TGTGCCAGCAGTTTTTCCGGGACTCAGGTGTGGGAGCAGTACTTC
TRBJ2-1 | - | - | TRBV20-1 | CSARTRRNEQFF | TGCAGTGCTAGGACCCGAAGAAATGAGCAGTTCTTC
TRBJ1-6 | few | TRBD1 | TRBV7-9 | CASTVDRGNSPLHF | TGTGCCAGCACCGTCGACAGGGGAAATTCACCCCTCCACTTT
TRBJ2-5 | - | - | TRBV5-1 | CASSSDWQETQYF | TGCGCCAGCAGCTCGGACTGGCAAGAGACCCAGTACTTC
TRBJ2-2 | - | - | TRBV20-1 | CSASHPGRGYTGELFF | TGCAGTGCTAGTCACCCAGGGAGGGGGTACACCGGGGAGCTGTTTTTT
TRBJ2-1 | - | TRBD2 | TRBV6-6 | CASSLLVAGVDEQFF | TGTGCCAGCAGTTTATTAGTAGCGGGGGTCGATGAGCAGTTCTTC
TRBJ2-5 | - | TRBD2 | TRBV20-1 | CSARFGGGQETQYF | TGCAGTGCTAGATTCGGGGGAGGGCAAGAGACCCAGTACTTC
TRBJ2-3 | many | - | TRBV6-5 | CASSYSAGAGGTKADTQYF | TGTGCCAGCAGTTACTCGGCTGGGGCCGGGGGAACCAAGGCAGATACGCAGTATTTT
TRBJ1-1 | - | - | TRBV9 | CASSVEDNTEAFF | TGTGCCAGCAGCGTAGAAGACAACACTGAAGCTTTCTTT
TRBJ1-1 | - | TRBD1 | TRBV20-1 | CSAIETQGRGAFF | TGCAGTGCCATAGAGACACAGGGGCGCGGCGCTTTCTTT
TRBJ2-7 | - | - | TRBV28 | CASKPRSYEQYF | TGTGCCTCCAAGCCGAGGTCGTACGAGCAGTACTTC
TRBJ2-1 | - | TRBD2 | TRBV6-1 | CASSETGTSGSCEQFF | TGTGCCAGCAGTGAAACCGGGACTAGCGGGAGTTGTGAGCAGTTCTTC
TRBJ2-7 | few | - | TRBV20-1 | CSARVPLEQYF | TGCAGTGCTAGAGTACCGCTTGAGCAGTACTTC
TRBJ2-3 | - | TRBD2 | TRBV6-2/TRBV6-3 | CASSYRLTSGGTNTDTRYF | TGTGCCAGCAGTTACCGGTTAACTAGCGGGGGGACCAACACAGATACGCGGTATTTT
TRBJ2-2 | - | - | TRBV4-3 | CASSQEPADMAYYTGELFF | TGCGCCAGCAGCCAAGAGCCGGCAGACATGGCGTATTACACCGGGGAGCTGTTTTTT
TRBJ1-5 | - | TRBD1 | TRBV5-5 | CASSLKQGGQPQHF | TGTGCCAGCAGCTTGAAACAGGGGGGCCAGCCCCAGCATTTT
TRBJ2-3 | - | TRBD2 | TRBV13 | CASSAGTSGTTGTDTQYF | TGTGCCAGCAGCGCCGGGACTAGCGGGACCACTGGCACAGATACGCAGTATTTT
TRBJ2-2 | few | - | TRBV7-2 | CASSFAGIGPGELFF | TGTGCCAGCAGCTTCGCCGGGATTGGCCCCGGGGAGCTGTTTTTT
TRBJ2-7 | - | TRBD2 | TRBV4-2 | CASSQDAGGTASYEQYF | TGTGCCAGCAGCCAAGATGCGGGAGGGACAGCCTCTTACGAGCAGTACTTC
TRBJ2-7 | - | TRBD2 | TRBV28 | CASSETSGRLYEQYF | TGTGCCAGCAGCGAGACTAGCGGGAGGTTATACGAGCAGTACTTC
TRBJ2-1 | few | TRBD2 | TRBV10-3 | CATGLADSYNEQFF | TGTGCCACGGGACTAGCGGACTCCTACAATGAGCAGTTCTTC
TRBJ2-6 | many | - | TRBV6-5 | CASKRGGANVLTF | TGTGCCAGCAAACGAGGAGGGGCCAACGTCCTGACTTTC
TRBJ2-3 | few | - | TRBV12-3/TRBV12-4 | CASMGATDTQYF | TGTGCCAGCATGGGGGCCACAGATACGCAGTATTTT